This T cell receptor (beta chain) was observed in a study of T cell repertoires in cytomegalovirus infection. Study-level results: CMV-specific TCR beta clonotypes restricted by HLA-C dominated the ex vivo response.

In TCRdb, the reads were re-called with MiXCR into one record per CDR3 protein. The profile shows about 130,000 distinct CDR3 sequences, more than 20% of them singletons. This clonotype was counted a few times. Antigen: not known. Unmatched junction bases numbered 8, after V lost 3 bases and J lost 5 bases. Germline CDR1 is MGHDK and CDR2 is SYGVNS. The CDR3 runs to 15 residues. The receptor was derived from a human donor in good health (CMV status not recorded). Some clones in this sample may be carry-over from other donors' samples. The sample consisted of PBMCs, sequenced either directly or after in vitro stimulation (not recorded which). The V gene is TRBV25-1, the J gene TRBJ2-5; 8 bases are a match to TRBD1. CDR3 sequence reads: CASSDQGQGGETQYF. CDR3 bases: TGTGCCAGCAGTGACCAAGGACAGGGTGGGGAGACCCAGTACTTC.